A single sample gave rise to the 20 T cell receptor beta chains below, sequenced in a study of CD8+CD57+ T cells in acquired aplastic anemia. Only patients with CD8+CD57+ cell expansion on flow cytometry were chosen for sequencing. Using genomic DNA as the template, TCR beta VDJ and CDR3 profiling was carried out. MiXCR, applied by TCRdb to the reads, yields one record per CDR3 protein. Altogether a few hundred thousand distinct CDR3 sequences are present, approximately 79% being singletons, with the ten largest covering roughly two fifths. Sequenced sample: sorted CD4+, CD8+, or CD8+CD57+ T cells (not recorded which) from PBMCs. These receptors all stem from a human donor with aplastic anemia.

With regard to this clonotype: One junction end disagrees with the germline gene, perhaps due to a read error. The J gene is TRBJ2-1, the V gene TRBV19; D tentatively reads TRBD1 or TRBD2 (5 bases each). The length of the CDR3 is 16 residues. Germline lookup yields CDR1 LNHDA and CDR2 SQIVND (reference sequence). CDR3 protein: CASSISWGYNQPQHFF. CDR3 sequence (DNA): TGTGCCAGTAGTATTTCTTGGGGGTACAATCAGCCCCAGCATTTCTTC.

V is TRBV7-3 and J is TRBJ2-6; D is ambiguous. Germline loops: CDR1 SGHTA, CDR2 FQGTGA. The CDR3 has 14 amino acids. V lost 5 bases to trimming and J lost 4 bases, with 9 bases between them. CDR3 residues: CASSRLRGANVLTF. For the CDR3, the DNA is TGTGCCAGCAGCCGACTTCGAGGGGCCAACGTCCTGACTTTC. The whole variable domain, remainder taken from reference TRBV7-3 and TRBJ2-6, is GAGVSQTPSNKVTEKGKYVELRCDPISGHTALYWYRQSLGQGPEFLIYFQGTGAADDSGLPNDRFFAVRPEGSVSTLKIQRTERGDSAVYLCASSRLRGANVLTFGAGSRLTVL.

For this clonotype: Relative to the germline gene, one junction end is altered; a read error may explain this. The chain carries TRBV9 and TRBJ2-5; unclear D gene. The CDR3 consists of 14 residues. The germline V gene has CDR1 SGDLS and CDR2 YYNGEE. CDR3 region: CASSEGPHNSPLHF. CDR3 DNA sequence: TGTGCCAGCAGTGAAGGACCGCATAATTCACCCCTCCACTTC.

In regard to this clonotype: The junction differs from germline at one of its ends, possibly a read error. This chain uses TRBV7-9 with TRBJ2-5, with D possibly TRBD2 on 5 matching bases. CDR1 and CDR2 (germline): SEHNR, FQNEAQ (reference sequence). This CDR3 contains 14 residues. CDR3 in amino acids: CATSMGSSGENNDF. The DNA for the CDR3 is TGTGCCACCAGCATGGGCTCGAGCGGAGAGAACAATGACTTC.

The V and J genes are TRBV11-3 and TRBJ2-7; D is possibly TRBD1 (6 bases). This CDR3 has 13 residues. Germline V gives CDR1 SGHNT, CDR2 YENEEA. V was clipped by 0 bases and J by 6 bases, with 9 bases between them. CDR3 sequence: CASSLELTGEQYF. Here the CDR3 DNA reads TGTGCCAGCAGCTTAGAGCTGACAGGCGAGCAGTACTTC.

The count of this clonotype is one. CDR3 protein: CATSTEDSGPYEQYF. DNA of the CDR3: TGTGCCACCAGTACCGAGGATAGCGGACCCTACGAGCAGTACTTC. V gene TRBV7-9 combines with J gene TRBJ2-7; weak D call: TRBD2 (6 bases). The CDR3 length is 15 residues. Germline CDR1 reads SEHNR; CDR2 reads FQNEAQ (reference sequence). The V and J ends lost 10 bases and 2 bases respectively, with 21 bases between them. The variable domain in full, completed from reference TRBV7-9 and TRBJ2-7, reads DTGVSQNPRHKITKRGQNVTFRCDPISEHNRLYWYRQTLGQGPEFLTYFQNEAQLEKSRLLSDRFSAERPKGSFSTLEIQRTEQGDSAMYLCATSTEDSGPYEQYFGPGTRLTVT.

As to this clonotype: A much more abundant neighbour one base away suggests this may be a read error. This chain links TRBV7-8 with TRBJ2-2; perhaps TRBD2 as D (6 bases). The CDR3 consists of 16 residues. Germline CDR1 reads SGHVS; CDR2 reads FQNEAQ. Trimming cost V 0 bases and J 14 bases, with 22 bases left between them. The CDR3 DNA reads TGTGCCAGCAGCTTAGCGGGAGGTCCCGATACGCAGGATCTGTTTTTT. Translation: CASSLAGGPDTQDLFF.

The rearrangement links TRBV11-1 to TRBJ1-5; TRBD1 aligns across 8 bases. This CDR3 comprises 17 residues. The germline V gene encodes CDR1 SGHAT and CDR2 FQDESV (reference sequence). J lost 1 base, V lost 7 bases, and 12 bases had no gene match. The CDR3 region is CASTRGGGQDSNQPQHF. The CDR3 nucleotides are TGTGCCAGCACCAGGGGGGGGGGACAGGACAGCAATCAGCCCCAGCATTTT.

Notes on this clonotype: Germline is not matched at one junction end, which may reflect a read error. The rearrangement links TRBV7-8 to TRBJ2-1; 8 nucleotides agree with TRBD2. The CDR3 has 13 residues. The V gene's germline CDR1 is SGHVS and CDR2 FQNEAQ. The CDR3 nucleotides read TGTGCCAGCAGTTTTGCGGGAGGTCCTGAGACGCAGTTT. Protein product: CASSFAGGPETQF. The full variable domain, with the rest looked up from reference TRBV7-8 and TRBJ2-1, is GAGVSQSPRYKVAKRGQDVALRCDPISGHVSLFWYQQALGQGPEFLTYFQNEAQLDKSGLPSDRFFAERPEGSVSTLKIQRTQQEDSAVYLCASSFAGGPETQFGPGTRLTVL.

Regarding this clonotype: It is likely a read error, because the conserved phenylalanine at the end of the CDR3 is missing. It is unclear where the CDR3 begins or ends on the DNA, so no DNA is shown, and the CDR3 is as TCRdb lists it. This rearrangement joins TRBV7-8 to TRBJ2-3. In germline, CDR1 is SGHVS, CDR2 FQNEAQ. With termini counted, the CDR3 has 13 amino acids. The CDR3 here is CASSYGPTETAFS.

This rearrangement joins TRBV14 to TRBJ1-2, with unresolved D. V lost 1 base and J 6 bases, leaving 9 bases between the germline ends. Germline CDR1 and CDR2: SGHDN and FVKESK. This CDR3 region has 13 residues. CDR3: CASSQVGLNGYTF. For the CDR3, the DNA is TGTGCCAGCAGCCAAGTGGGTTTGAATGGCTACACCTTC.

The chain is built from TRBV20-1 and TRBJ2-1; D unresolved. Germline loops: CDR1 DFQATT, CDR2 SNEGSKA (reference sequence). Between the trimmed V and J ends, which lost 6 bases and 5 bases, there was a span of 20 bases. This CDR3 contains 15 residues. The CDR3 region has the DNA TGCAGTGCCAGTGGTTGGCGACGCAAGAACAATGAGCAGTTCTTC. Residues: CSASGWRRKNNEQFF.

The rearrangement links TRBV7-9 to TRBJ1-5; unclear D gene. The germline V gene has CDR1 SEHNR and CDR2 FQNEAQ (reference sequence). This CDR3 has 15 amino acids. The V gene lost 2 bases and the J gene lost 16 bases, with 24 bases spanning the gap. DNA for the CDR3: TGTGCCAGCAGCTTAACGCGAGGAAGCAATCCGCAGTATCATTTT. It is translated as CASSLTRGSNPQYHF.

The chain recombines TRBV2 with TRBJ2-1, with 9 bases that match TRBD2. Germline V gene lookup returns CDR1 SNHLY and CDR2 FYNNEI. The CDR3 sequence is 13 residues long. The CDR3 here is CGVVGGGVGEQFF. CDR3 coding DNA: TGTGGCGTTGTGGGCGGGGGGGTCGGTGAGCAGTTCTTC.

To note about this clonotype: The junction departs from the called germline gene at one end, perhaps through a read error. The chain couples TRBV7-8 to TRBJ1-5; D remains ambiguous. The CDR3 extends over 15 amino acids. CDR1 and CDR2 (germline): SGHVS, FQNEAQ. The DNA of the CDR3 is TGCGCCAGCGGGCAAGATGGATTAGGACGTCAGCCTCAGCATTTT. It yields the protein CASGQDGLGRQPQHF.

The chain uses TRBV7-6 and TRBJ2-6; 8 bases line up with TRBD1. The CDR3 length is 17 residues. CDR1 and CDR2 (germline): SGHVS, FNYEAQ. J gave up 11 bases and V 6 bases, and 18 bases lay outside the gene matches. CDR3 DNA sequence: TGTGCCAGCAGTTCGGACAGGGCACCTTCACCCCTCCACGTCCTGACTTTC. It codes for CASSSDRAPSPLHVLTF.

This chain connects TRBV9 to TRBJ1-4; D not resolved. The CDR3 length is 14 residues. The V end lost 4 bases, the J end lost 4 bases, and 11 bases lay between the germline ends. Germline-derived CDR1 and CDR2 are SGDLS and YYNGEE. For the CDR3, the DNA is TGTGCCAGCAGCCCGGGTCGTGTTAATGAAAAACTGTTTTTT. It specifies CASSPGRVNEKLFF.

Remarks on this clonotype: The junction does not match germline at one end; this may be a read error. The rearrangement uses TRBV5-1 and TRBJ2-3; 9 nucleotides match TRBD1. The V gene's germline CDR1 is SGHRS and CDR2 YFSETQ. The CDR3 spans 13 residues. CDR3 nucleotides: TGTGCCAGCAGCTTGGACAGGGGTGCTCCGCAGTATTTT. Its protein is CASSLDRGAPQYF.

The chain recombines TRBV20-1 with TRBJ2-1, with TRBD2 matching over 11 bases. Germline values: CDR1 DFQATT, CDR2 SNEGSKA (reference sequence). The CDR3 extends over 14 amino acids. The trim removed 6 bases at V and 5 bases at J, leaving 6 bases unmatched. CDR3: CSAWGLAEDNEQFF. DNA of the CDR3: TGCAGTGCCTGGGGACTAGCGGAGGACAATGAGCAGTTCTTC.

This clonotype is classed as medium-sized. The gene calls are TRBV7-9 and TRBJ2-5; D is ambiguous. The CDR3 is made up of 14 amino acids. Germline lookup yields CDR1 SEHNR and CDR2 FQNEAQ (reference sequence). Between the trimmed V and J ends, which lost 5 bases and 3 bases, there was a span of 13 bases. The CDR3 bases are TGTGCCAGCAGCCCGAGGCAGTTGGAAGAGACCCAGTACTTC. Its protein product is CASSPRQLEETQYF.